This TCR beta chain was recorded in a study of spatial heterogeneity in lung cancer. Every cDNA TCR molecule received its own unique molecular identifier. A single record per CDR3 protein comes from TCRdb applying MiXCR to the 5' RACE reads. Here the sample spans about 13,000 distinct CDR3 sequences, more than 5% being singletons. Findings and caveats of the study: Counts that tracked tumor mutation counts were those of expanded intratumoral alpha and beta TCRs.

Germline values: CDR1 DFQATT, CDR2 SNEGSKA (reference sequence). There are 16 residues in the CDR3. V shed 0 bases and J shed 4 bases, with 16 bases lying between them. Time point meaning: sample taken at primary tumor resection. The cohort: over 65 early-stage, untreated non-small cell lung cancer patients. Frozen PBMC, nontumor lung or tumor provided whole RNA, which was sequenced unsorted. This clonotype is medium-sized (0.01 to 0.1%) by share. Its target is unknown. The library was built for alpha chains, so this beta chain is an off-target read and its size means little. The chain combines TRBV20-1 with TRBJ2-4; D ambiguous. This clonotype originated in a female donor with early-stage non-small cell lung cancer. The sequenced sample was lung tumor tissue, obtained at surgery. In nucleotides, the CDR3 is TGCAGTGCTAGAGATCTCGTCACTACACTAAAAAACATTCAGTACTTC. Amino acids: CSARDLVTTLKNIQYF.